The source of this T cell receptor beta chain is a study of blood T cell repertoires in COVID-19. The wider study: From the United States, Italy and Spain came samples of acute and convalescent COVID-19.

Profiled with immunoSEQ multiplex PCR; TCRdb holds only in-frame clones, not every one. The top ten clones hold around 7% of a sample with 210,000 or so clones, around 90% of them seen once. Germline V CDR1 and CDR2: SGHDT, YYEEEE. The CDR3 covers 17 residues. V was clipped by 3 bases and J by 2 bases, with 18 bases between them. This clone was detected a few times. The V and J genes are TRBV5-6 and TRBJ1-5; D is possibly TRBD1 (5 bases). The receptor was derived from a man between 40 and 49 years old with acute or convalescent COVID-19. The material sequenced was peripheral blood. The CDR3, as DNA: TGTGCCAGCAGCTCTCGCACCGCAGGGTCAGGCAATCAGCCCCAGCATTTT. It is translated as CASSSRTAGSGNQPQHF.